The rows below give T cell receptor beta chains drawn from one sample of a study of T cell responses to AZD1222 COVID-19 vaccine. Libraries were prepared by immunoSEQ multiplex PCR; TCRdb keeps only in-frame clonotypes and omits some of them. The repertoire holds over 110,000 clones, almost 95% seen once, with over 8.5% in the top ten. This material consisted of peripheral blood, taken 28 days after the second AZD1222 dose. The receptors here all came from an adult who received the AZD1222 COVID-19 vaccine. The CDR3 runs from the conserved cysteine through the conserved F or W. Fields, in order: V gene, CDR3 length, clone size, D gene, J gene, CDR3 DNA, CDR3 protein. The D gene is left open where the match is weak. Size tells how often a clone was seen (once, few, many) or the class of an expanded clone, and some rows leave it out.

TRBV18	14	-	-	TRBJ2-3	TGTGCCAGCTCGGACAGCTCTAGCACAGATACGCAGTATTTT	CASSDSSSTDTQYF
TRBV5-1	16	-	TRBD1	TRBJ2-5	TGCGCCAGCAGCGTCGGCGGTGGGACAGGGCGGGAGACCCAGTACTTC	CASSVGGGTGRETQYF
TRBV28	16	-	-	TRBJ2-4	TGTGCCAGCAGTTTCCTCGAGCAGAGAGCCAAAAACATTCAGTACTTC	CASSFLEQRAKNIQYF
TRBV19	14	-	-	TRBJ1-3	TGTGCCAGTAGTCCCCAGGGGACTGGAAACACCATATATTTT	CASSPQGTGNTIYF
TRBV10-1	15	-	-	TRBJ1-4	TGCGCCAGCAGCTACGGGACACCCGGTAATGAAAAACTGTTTTTT	CASSYGTPGNEKLFF
TRBV5-8	14	-	-	TRBJ2-5	TGTGCCAGCAGCTTCCTAGACAGTCAAGAGACCCAGTACTTC	CASSFLDSQETQYF
TRBV7-2	15	-	-	TRBJ1-6	TGTGCCAGCAGCTTCGTGGGACGGAATAATTCACCCCTCCACTTT	CASSFVGRNNSPLHF
TRBV7-3	14	-	-	TRBJ2-5	TGTGCCAGCAGCAGTGAGGGGACCCAAGAGACCCAGTACTTC	CASSSEGTQETQYF
TRBV28	18	-	TRBD1	TRBJ1-2	TGTGCCAGCAGTCACCTAGGACAGGGGTATTCAGCTAACTATGGCTACACCTTC	CASSHLGQGYSANYGYTF
TRBV6-4	15	-	-	TRBJ1-1	TGTGCCAGCAGTGTGCAGTGGGGAGGGTACACTGAAGCTTTCTTT	CASSVQWGGYTEAFF
TRBV4-1	14	once	-	TRBJ2-5	TGCGCCAGCAGGGCGATTGGAGGGTCCGAGACCCAGTACTTC	CASRAIGGSETQYF
TRBV5-6	14	once	-	TRBJ1-1	TGTGCCAGCAGCTTGGGACCGTCGAACACTGAAGCTTTCTTT	CASSLGPSNTEAFF
TRBV28	13	-	-	TRBJ1-1	TGTGCCAGCCCCAACAAACAGAACACTGAAGCTTTCTTT	CASPNKQNTEAFF
TRBV27	14	-	TRBD1	TRBJ2-7	TGTGCCAGTGGGCCAGGACAGGGAACCTACGAGCAGTACTTC	CASGPGQGTYEQYF
TRBV7-9	15	-	-	TRBJ1-2	TGTGCCAGCAGCTTAGGAAAGTGGCCCAACTATGGCTACACCTTC	CASSLGKWPNYGYTF
TRBV5-4	12	-	TRBD1	TRBJ2-7	TGTGCCAGCAGCTTAGGACAGGACGAGCAGTACTTC	CASSLGQDEQYF
TRBV5-1	19	-	TRBD1	TRBJ1-1	TGCGCCAGCCTCTCAGGGGGCGGACAGGCTACCCCCTCGAACACTGAAGCTTTCTTT	CASLSGGGQATPSNTEAFF
TRBV6-5	15	-	-	TRBJ1-3	TGTGCCAGCACCGAACGGAGGTTCTCTGGAAACACCATATATTTT	CASTERRFSGNTIYF
TRBV4-2	16	-	-	TRBJ1-2	TGTGCCAGCAGCCAAGAATCAGGGCCCGCTAACTATGGCTACACCTTC	CASSQESGPANYGYTF
TRBV19	14	-	TRBD2	TRBJ2-5	TGTGCCACTCGGACTAGCGGGAGTTTGGGGACCCAGTACTTC	CATRTSGSLGTQYF
TRBV28	18	-	-	TRBJ1-6	TGTGCCAGCAGTTTTTGGCAGGCCGTAAGCTCCTATAATTCACCCCTCCACTTT	CASSFWQAVSSYNSPLHF
TRBV5-1	16	-	TRBD2	TRBJ2-1	TGCGCCAGCAGCCCCGGACTAGCGGGGGGCAGAGATGAGCAGTTCTTC	CASSPGLAGGRDEQFF
TRBV6-6	15	-	-	TRBJ2-2	TGTGCCAGCAGGTCTCTGGGACTGTTCACCGGGGAGCTGTTTTTT	CASRSLGLFTGELFF
TRBV11-2	15	-	TRBD2	TRBJ2-1	TGTGCCAGCAGCTTAACGTGGACTAGCGTTTATGAGCAGTTCTTC	CASSLTWTSVYEQFF
TRBV27	14	-	TRBD1	TRBJ1-1	TGTGCCAGCAGTTTAACCGTGACAGGGTCTGAAGCTTTCTTT	CASSLTVTGSEAFF
TRBV7-9	16	-	TRBD1	TRBJ2-1	TGTGCCAAAGAGATGACAGGGGGCGAGTCCTACAATGAGCAGTTCTTC	CAKEMTGGESYNEQFF
TRBV7-9	15	-	-	TRBJ1-5	TGTGCCAGCAGCTTAATGGGGGGCAACAATCAGCCCCAGCATTTT	CASSLMGGNNQPQHF
TRBV6-5	13	-	-	TRBJ1-5	TGTGCCAGCACCCCCCGAGGCGATCAGCCCCAGCATTTT	CASTPRGDQPQHF
TRBV4-2	16	-	-	TRBJ1-5	TGTGCCAGCAGCCAAGACGGACCGGGTGTCGGTCAGCCCCAGCATTTT	CASSQDGPGVGQPQHF
TRBV28	13	once	-	TRBJ2-7	TGTGCCAGCAGTCCCCGGGGAGCCTACGAGCAGTACTTC	CASSPRGAYEQYF
TRBV5-1	16	-	TRBD2	TRBJ2-7	TGCGCCAGCAGCTACGGATCGACTAGCGAGACTACGTCGCAGTACTTC	CASSYGSTSETTSQYF
TRBV27	16	-	TRBD1	TRBJ2-7	TGTGCCAGCAGCCCCAGACAGGGGGCTACGTCCTACGAGCAGTACTTC	CASSPRQGATSYEQYF
TRBV7-2	15	once	-	TRBJ2-7	TGTGCCAGCAGCTTATCCCCCTTCTCTGGTTACGAGCAGTACTTC	CASSLSPFSGYEQYF
TRBV3-1/TRBV3-2	16	-	-	TRBJ1-1	TGTGCCAGCAGCCACACCTCCGGACGGACCAACACTGAAGCTTTCTTT	CASSHTSGRTNTEAFF
TRBV4-2	16	-	-	TRBJ1-5	TGTGCCAGCAGCCCCGTCGGGGGCTCGGGTTATCAGCCCCAGCATTTT	CASSPVGGSGYQPQHF
TRBV3-1/TRBV3-2	14	-	-	TRBJ2-2	TGTGCCAGCAGCCGTCAGGGGCGGTCCGGGGAGCTGTTTTTT	CASSRQGRSGELFF
TRBV27	15	-	-	TRBJ1-4	TGTGCCAGCAGCCCTGGACAGTCGGGTAATGAAAAACTGTTTTTT	CASSPGQSGNEKLFF
TRBV2	14	once	-	TRBJ1-1	TGTGCCAGCAGGGGCGACAGCCTTCGGGCTGAAGCTTTCTTT	CASRGDSLRAEAFF
TRBV15	15	-	-	TRBJ1-5	TGTGCCACCAGCAGAGATATTGGGGCGGGTCAGCCCCAGCATTTT	CATSRDIGAGQPQHF
TRBV6-1	12	-	-	TRBJ1-4	TGTGCCAGCAGTGAAAGGGGTGAAAAACTGTTTTTT	CASSERGEKLFF
TRBV4-1	15	-	-	TRBJ1-1	TGCGCCAGCAGCCAAGATGACCCCGGCCGGACTGAAGCTTTCTTT	CASSQDDPGRTEAFF
TRBV19	13	-	-	TRBJ1-2	TGTGCCAGCAAGCTTGCCCGGGCGGGAGGCTACACCTTC	CASKLARAGGYTF
TRBV6-5	14	-	-	TRBJ1-2	TGTGCCAGCCGTAGTCGGGGGGCCAACTATGGCTACACCTTC	CASRSRGANYGYTF
TRBV9	16	once	-	TRBJ1-1	TGTGCCAGCAGCCCCCCCGCAGGGGTAGTGAACACTGAAGCTTTCTTT	CASSPPAGVVNTEAFF
TRBV29-1	13	-	-	TRBJ2-1	TGCAGCGTCCTAGGGCAGGGGTACAATGAGCAGTTCTTC	CSVLGQGYNEQFF
TRBV5-6	11	-	-	TRBJ2-1	TGTGCCAGCTTTTCTTACAATGAGCAGTTCTTC	CASFSYNEQFF
TRBV3-1/TRBV3-2	15	-	-	TRBJ1-5	TGTGCCAGCAGCCAAGATACCAGGGCGACTCAGCCCCAGCATTTT	CASSQDTRATQPQHF
TRBV7-2	15	-	-	TRBJ1-6	TGTGCCAGCAGCTTAGAAGCGGGGAAACAGTCACCCCTCCACTTT	CASSLEAGKQSPLHF
TRBV18	17	-	TRBD2	TRBJ2-3	TGTGCCAGCTCACCACCGGGAGCGGGAGGGGGCACAGATACGCAGTATTTT	CASSPPGAGGGTDTQYF
TRBV5-8	15	-	-	TRBJ1-5	TGTGCCAGCAGCTTTCGGGGGGGCGGCAATCAGCCCCAGCATTTT	CASSFRGGGNQPQHF
TRBV18	13	-	-	TRBJ2-7	TGTGCCAGCGCTCCCGGGCCCTCCTACGAGCAGTACTTC	CASAPGPSYEQYF
TRBV28	16	-	-	TRBJ1-2	TGTGCCAGCAGTTTAGGAAAGGGGAAAGGATACTATGGCTACACCTTC	CASSLGKGKGYYGYTF
TRBV10-2	18	-	-	TRBJ1-2	TGCGCCAGCAGTGAGGGTCGGGACACCAGACCTGCTAACTATGGCTACACCTTC	CASSEGRDTRPANYGYTF